This TCR beta chain was recovered during a study of T cells in Graves' hyperthyroidism and ophthalmopathy. About the research overall: Peripheral blood samples were taken at initial diagnosis, prior to any treatment.

Amplification of TCR beta CDR3 regions used RNA as the template. Carried out on the TCR CDR3, a first-round RT-PCR used the HTBI primer set. TCRdb fed the multiplex PCR reads into MiXCR, producing one record per CDR3 protein. The sample consists of more than 350,000 distinct CDR3 sequences, about 15% of them appearing once. This clonotype has only a few counts. This may stem from a read error, because a much larger clone lies one nucleotide away. Between the trimmed V and J ends, which lost 8 bases and 1 base, there was a span of 8 bases. The CDR3 has 12 residues. Germline CDR1 MNHNS, CDR2 SASEGT. Exclusion of a patient resulted from uncontrolled infection, other autoimmune disease, pregnancy or lactation. The diagnostic basis comprised clinical symptoms, serum thyroxine and TRAb, thyroid ultrasound and orbital computed tomography.

The sequenced material came from blood. The rearrangement uses TRBV6-1 and TRBJ1-1; D gene uncertain. This receptor was obtained from a woman in her twenties or thirties with Graves' ophthalmopathy. The chain's CDR3 is CASQAGNTEAFF. DNA for the CDR3: TGTGCCAGCCAAGCAGGGAACACTGAAGCTTTCTTT.